One and the same sample provided the 25 T cell receptor beta chains below, sequenced in a study of T cells in localized non-small cell lung cancer (dated by TCRdb to the early 2020s). Libraries were prepared through the immunoSEQ multiplex PCR assay. TCRdb retrieved this table from immuneACCESS and kept in-frame rearrangements only. Not all clones are present; in checked studies, unresolved V genes account for under half, and no reason is known for the remainder. This sample gives some 1,800 clones in total; 36% of them show up just once. Jointly, the top ten make up approximately 6.9% of the sample. This sample comprised lung tumor tissue, obtained before any cancer treatment. The receptors shown here come from a female donor of 60 years or more with stage I lung adenocarcinoma.

This clone was counted only a few times. This chain links TRBV2 with TRBJ2-2, with D possibly TRBD1 on 5 matching bases. The CDR3 sequence is 14 residues long. Germline CDR1 reads SNHLY; CDR2 reads FYNNEI. Trimming pared 8 bases from V and 3 bases from J, leaving 13 bases between. CDR3 DNA: TGTGCCAGCCAGGCGCAGGGCGACACCGGGGAGCTGTTTTTT. It yields the protein CASQAQGDTGELFF.

This clone came up a few times. The chain couples TRBV11-3 to TRBJ1-6; no definite D call. Per germline, CDR1 SGHNT and CDR2 YENEEA. Trimming took 2 bases from V and 0 from J, leaving 2 bases between them. The CDR3 is 14 residues long. The DNA for the CDR3 is TGTGCCAGCAGCTTAACCTCCTATAATTCACCCCTCCACTTT. Its protein is CASSLTSYNSPLHF.

This clone was found a few times. V usage is TRBV5-1 and J usage is TRBJ1-3; possible D gene TRBD1, 6 bases. The CDR3 is made up of 15 amino acids. Between the trimmed V and J ends, which lost 0 bases and 3 bases, there was a span of 10 bases. The germline CDR1 and CDR2 sequences are SGHRS and YFSETQ. CDR3 amino acids: CASSLETGVGNTIYF. The CDR3, as DNA: TGCGCCAGCAGCTTGGAGACAGGAGTTGGAAACACCATATATTTT.

This clone was recorded once. The genes are TRBV29-1 and TRBJ1-4, with D perhaps TRBD1 (5 bases). Trimming shortened V by 4 bases and J by 4 bases, and 10 bases separated the two germline ends. CDR3 length: 13 amino acids. The germline CDR1 and CDR2 sequences are SQVTM and ANQGSEA. The CDR3 region has the DNA TGCAGCGTTGCCCACAGGCTTAATGAAAAACTGTTTTTT. Amino acid sequence: CSVAHRLNEKLFF.

The V gene is TRBV18, the J gene TRBJ2-5, with 12 bases that match TRBD2. Germline loops: CDR1 KGHSH, CDR2 LQKENI. CDR3 length equals 15 residues. Trimming took 6 bases from V and 3 from J; bases not matched to a gene: 5. CDR3 sequence reads: CASSRWTSGEETQYF. The CDR3 coding sequence is TGTGCCAGCTCGCGCTGGACTAGCGGGGAAGAGACCCAGTACTTC.

This chain uses TRBV11-3 with TRBJ2-1; 10 bases map to TRBD2. The trim removed 5 bases at V and 7 bases at J, leaving 11 bases unmatched. The CDR3 totals 16 residues. Looked up from germline, CDR1 is SGHNT and CDR2 is YENEEA. CDR3 DNA sequence: TGTGCCAGCAGCAGGACTAGCGGCCCACCGGGGAATGAGCAGTTCTTC. This sequence encodes CASSRTSGPPGNEQFF.

V gene TRBV11-3 combines with J gene TRBJ2-6; the match to TRBD1 covers 8 bases. V dropped 5 bases and J dropped 2; count of bases not matched to a gene: 5. The CDR3 is 16 amino acids. The germline CDR1 and CDR2 sequences are SGHNT and YENEEA. This CDR3 is CASSLRTGTGANVLTF. The CDR3 nucleotides are TGTGCCAGCAGCCTCCGGACAGGGACTGGGGCCAACGTCCTGACTTTC.

This clone ranks as medium-sized. The chain joins TRBV11-3 to TRBJ2-3; D possibly corresponds to TRBD2 (5 bases). This CDR3 spans 14 amino acids. Trimming removed 1 base from V and 6 bases from J, with 11 bases in between. Germline values: CDR1 SGHNT, CDR2 YENEEA. CDR3 sequence (DNA): TGTGCCAGCAGCTTAGGTAGCGTCGGGGATACGCAGTATTTT. It is translated as CASSLGSVGDTQYF.

This clone showed up just a few times. The chain recombines TRBV11-3 with TRBJ2-1, with 9 bases matching TRBD2. Germline CDR1 and CDR2: SGHNT and YENEEA. Trimming took 1 base from V and 6 from J; bases not matched to a gene: 7. This CDR3 has 16 residues. In DNA, the CDR3 is TGTGCCAGCAGCTTAGTGCCAGCGGGAGGTTTCAATGAGCAGTTCTTC. It yields the protein CASSLVPAGGFNEQFF. The full variable domain, completed using reference TRBV11-3 and TRBJ2-1, is EAGVVQSPRYKIIEKKQPVAFWCNPISGHNTLYWYLQNLGQGPELLIRYENEEAVDDSQLPKDRFSAERLKGVDSTLKIQPAELGDSAVYLCASSLVPAGGFNEQFFGPGTRLTVL.

This clone was seen only once. This chain joins TRBV29-1 and TRBJ1-1; no clear D. The CDR3 runs 12 residues. CDR1 is SQVTM and CDR2 is ANQGSEA in the germline V gene. The germline V and J ends were trimmed by 5 bases and 11 bases, with 18 bases remaining between them. The CDR3 reads CSVSHGSVGAFF. In DNA, the CDR3 is TGCAGCGTTTCCCACGGGTCTGTCGGGGCTTTCTTT.

V and J are TRBV6-8 and TRBJ2-3, with D tentatively TRBD2 (5 bases). CDR1 is MNHGY and CDR2 is SAAAGT in the germline V gene. This CDR3 region has 14 residues. Deletions cut 2 bases from V and 10 bases from J, with 16 bases between. The CDR3 DNA sequence: TGTGCCAGCAGTTACACGACCCTAGCTACTCCGCAGTATTTT. Protein product: CASSYTTLATPQYF.

The CDR3 reads CASSPQTGDTEAFF. CDR3 in DNA: TGTGCCAGCAGCCCGCAGACAGGGGACACTGAAGCTTTCTTT. The rearrangement uses TRBV11-1 and TRBJ1-1; 8 positions agree with TRBD1. V shed 5 bases, J shed 3 bases, and the junction held 5 bases outside the gene matches. The CDR3 has 14 residues. The germline V gene has CDR1 SGHAT and CDR2 FQDESV (reference sequence).

This clone was counted only a few times. The chain links TRBV9 to TRBJ1-1; D perhaps matches TRBD1 (5 bases). V gave up 0 bases and J gave up 5 bases, with 8 bases separating them. The germline V gene encodes CDR1 SGDLS and CDR2 YYNGEE. The CDR3 has 13 amino acids. CDR3 residues: CASSVAGDTEAFF. In DNA form, the CDR3 reads TGTGCCAGCAGCGTAGCGGGGGATACTGAAGCTTTCTTT.

This clone was picked up a small number of times. This chain uses TRBV9 with TRBJ1-2; tentative D call: TRBD1 (6 bases). Trimming stripped 0 bases from V and 0 bases from J, with 9 bases between. From germline, CDR1 is SGDLS and CDR2 YYNGEE. CDR3 length: 15 amino acids. The DNA for the CDR3 is TGTGCCAGCAGCGTAGGAGGGGGATCTAACTATGGCTACACCTTC. Its translation: CASSVGGGSNYGYTF.

The chain recombines TRBV19 with TRBJ1-4; 9 bases are shared with TRBD1. CDR1 and CDR2 from the germline V gene are LNHDA and SQIVND (reference sequence). With 6 bases clipped from V and 7 bases from J, the junction kept 9 bases outside the gene matches. The CDR3 consists of 15 residues. The CDR3 loop reads CASSRDRASGEKLFF. The CDR3 coding sequence is TGTGCCAGTAGCAGGGACAGGGCCAGCGGTGAAAAACTGTTTTTT.

This rearrangement joins TRBV2 to TRBJ1-6; 9 bases fit TRBD1. V was pared by 6 bases and J by 11 bases, with 5 bases of the junction left unmatched. The CDR3 length is 13 residues. Germline V gives CDR1 SNHLY, CDR2 FYNNEI. DNA for the CDR3: TGTGCCAGCAGAGGACAGGGGAGGACACCCCTCCACTTT. Protein: CASRGQGRTPLHF.

The chain joins TRBV4-1 to TRBJ2-1, with a tentative D call TRBD1 (5 bases). CDR1 and CDR2 from the germline V gene are MGHRA and YSYEKL. Trimming stripped 4 bases from V and 8 bases from J, with 12 bases between. The CDR3 totals 13 residues. The CDR3 reads CASSLTSGYEQFF. For the CDR3, the DNA is TGCGCCAGCAGCCTAACTTCAGGGTATGAGCAGTTCTTC.

V usage is TRBV29-1 and J usage is TRBJ1-5; 10 positions agree with TRBD1. Germline assignment: CDR1 SQVTM and CDR2 ANQGSEA. Trimming at V came to 5 bases and at J to 2 bases, leaving 3 bases not matched to a gene. The CDR3 is 14 amino acids. The CDR3 loop is CSVSGTGGNQPQHF. CDR3 in DNA: TGCAGCGTTTCCGGGACAGGGGGCAATCAGCCCCAGCATTTT. Combining the CDR3 with reference TRBV29-1 and TRBJ1-5 gives the whole variable domain SAVISQKPSRDICQRGTSLTIQCQVDSQVTMMFWYRQQPGQSLTLIATANQGSEATYESGFVIDKFPISRPNLTFSTLTVSNMSPEDSSIYLCSVSGTGGNQPQHFGDGTRLSIL.

This clone is deemed medium-sized. The chain recombines TRBV1 with TRBJ2-3; the table calls TRBD2, which could not be checked here. TRBV1 is marked as a pseudogene. CDR3 length equals 14 residues. CDR3 residues: CASSQGVRTDTQYF. The CDR3, as DNA: TGCGCCAGCAGCCAAGGCGTCCGGACAGATACGCAGTATTTT.

The chain combines TRBV6-8 with TRBJ2-2, with TRBD2 matching 8 bases. V was pared by 11 bases and J by 4 bases, with 18 bases of the junction left unmatched. The length of the CDR3 is 17 residues. The germline CDR1 and CDR2 sequences are MNHGY and SAAAGT. The CDR3 protein is CAADTAGYGRGTGELFF. The CDR3 bases are TGTGCCGCGGACACGGCGGGGTACGGGAGGGGCACCGGGGAGCTGTTTTTT.

This clone has only a few counts. The chain has TRBV9 and TRBJ1-6; no reliable D call. Germline lookup yields CDR1 SGDLS and CDR2 YYNGEE. The CDR3 has 14 amino acids. V lost 0 bases and J 10 bases, leaving 11 bases between the germline ends. The CDR3 bases are TGTGCCAGCAGCGTAGCCGGCACCGCCTCACCCCTCCACTTT. Amino acids: CASSVAGTASPLHF.

This chain uses TRBV11-3 with TRBJ2-6; D uncertain. Trimming removed 5 bases from V and 2 bases from J, with 13 bases in between. This CDR3 has 16 residues. CDR1 is SGHNT, CDR2 YENEEA, per germline. The CDR3 reads CASSLRATPGANVLTF. Here the CDR3 DNA reads TGTGCCAGCAGCCTAAGGGCCACGCCTGGGGCCAACGTCCTGACTTTC.

The rearrangement links TRBV18 to TRBJ1-2; the D gene is possibly TRBD1 (5 bases). The germline V gene has CDR1 KGHSH and CDR2 LQKENI. The V gene lost 5 bases and the J gene lost 5 bases, with 9 bases spanning the gap. This CDR3 region has 12 residues. CDR3 sequence reads: CASSEGPYGYTF. The DNA for the CDR3 is TGTGCCAGCTCAGAGGGGCCATATGGCTACACCTTC.

Only a few counts were recorded for this clone. The chain couples TRBV11-3 to TRBJ1-3, with 10 bases aligning to TRBD1. The V gene's germline CDR1 is SGHNT and CDR2 YENEEA. This CDR3 region has 17 residues. J lost 0 bases, V lost 1 base, and 3 bases had no gene match. The CDR3 bases are TGTGCCAGCAGCTTAGTAGGGACAGGGGTCTCTGGAAACACCATATATTTT. Encoded protein: CASSLVGTGVSGNTIYF. Looking up the rest from reference TRBV11-3 and TRBJ1-3 gives the full variable domain: EAGVVQSPRYKIIEKKQPVAFWCNPISGHNTLYWYLQNLGQGPELLIRYENEEAVDDSQLPKDRFSAERLKGVDSTLKIQPAELGDSAVYLCASSLVGTGVSGNTIYFGEGSWLTVV.

The CDR3 DNA follows: TGTGCCAGCTCACCCCCGGGGCTTCCCTACGAGCAGTACTTC. Its protein is CASSPPGLPYEQYF. J is TRBJ2-7 and V is TRBV18; either TRBD1 or TRBD2 may supply D (5 bases each). V gave up 3 bases and J gave up 2 bases, with 11 bases separating them. Looked up from germline, CDR1 is KGHSH and CDR2 is LQKENI. There are 14 residues in the CDR3.